These 6 T cell receptor beta chains were sequenced from one sample in a study of CD8+CD57+ T cells in acquired aplastic anemia. Genomic DNA, serving as template, underwent TCR beta VDJ and CDR3 profiling. TCRdb fed the reads into MiXCR, producing one record per CDR3 protein. The sample lists 200,000 or so distinct CDR3 sequences; 64% were seen once. Sequenced material: sorted CD4+, CD8+, or CD8+CD57+ T cells (not recorded which) from PBMCs. Source of these receptors: a human donor with severe aplastic anemia or a healthy control (not recorded which).

This clonotype turned up a few times. V gene TRBV15 combines with J gene TRBJ2-7, with D perhaps matching TRBD2 (6 bases). Germline lookup yields CDR1 LNHNV and CDR2 YYDKDF (reference sequence). V lost 0 bases and J lost 7, with 16 bases in between. The CDR3 runs 15 residues. The CDR3 region is CATSRDWGVLGEQYF. In DNA form, the CDR3 reads TGTGCCACCAGCAGAGACTGGGGGGTCTTAGGAGAGCAGTACTTC.

The rearrangement joins TRBV5-6 to TRBJ1-6; D might be TRBD1 (5 bases). This CDR3 contains 11 residues. Deletions cut 2 bases from V and 12 bases from J, with 6 bases between. CDR1 and CDR2 from the germline V gene are SGHDT and YYEEEE. The CDR3 nucleotides read TGTGCCAGCAGCTTTGGGGGACCCCTCCACTTT. Its protein is CASSFGGPLHF.

V gene TRBV29-1 combines with J gene TRBJ2-5; 11 nucleotides match TRBD2. The length of the CDR3 is 15 residues. Germline V gene lookup returns CDR1 SQVTM and CDR2 ANQGSEA. In DNA form, the CDR3 reads TGCAGTGCTAGAGAGTTAGCGGGAGGGAGAGAGACCCAGTACTTC. This gives the protein CSARELAGGRETQYF.

This clonotype was counted once. The conserved final phenylalanine or tryptophan is absent from the CDR3, which likely points to a read error. The DNA is left out, because the CDR3 cannot be placed on it with certainty; the CDR3 is given as TCRdb lists it. The chain uses TRBV9 and TRBJ1-3. The germline V gene has CDR1 SGDLS and CDR2 YYNGEE. Inclusive of both ends, the CDR3 amounts to 8 amino acids. The CDR3 spells CASSVGGS.

The chain combines TRBV6-1 with TRBJ1-3; 9 nucleotides align to TRBD1. Trimming took 6 bases from V and 3 from J; bases not matched to a gene: 3. CDR1 and CDR2 (germline): MNHNS, SASEGT. CDR3 length: 14 residues. The CDR3 sequence: CASRPDRGGNTIYF. Here the CDR3 DNA reads TGTGCCAGCAGACCGGACAGGGGTGGAAACACCATATATTTT.

The V call is TRBV7-9, the J call TRBJ2-7; D is possibly TRBD1 (6 bases). Trimming pared 5 bases from V and 8 bases from J, leaving 13 bases between. The CDR3 is 12 residues long. Germline CDR1 is SEHNR and CDR2 is FQNEAQ (reference sequence). CDR3 DNA sequence: TGTGCCAGCAGCCAAGATAGGGGGAAGCAGTACTTC. Protein: CASSQDRGKQYF.